The present entry profiles one T cell receptor (beta chain) with its context. Its cognate antigen has yet to be identified. This may stem from a read error, because a much larger clone lies one nucleotide away. The sample belongs to a study of identical twins listed by TCRdb under 2016. At the level of the whole study: TCR alpha and beta repertoires from monozygotic twins, unrelated adults of various ages and cord blood were deep-sequenced to test whether fetal clonotypes persist. Replicate twin experiments were performed at different times using different library preparation protocols to rule out contamination. What the research found in general, with its limitations: Compared with coincidental sharing between unrelated individuals, out-of-frame TCR alpha sequences shared between twins had an excess of sequences with low generation probability. Zero-insertion analyses could be partly confounded by invariant T cells such as MAIT and iNKT, although diverse VJ usage argued against such confounding for most clonotypes. Because the same donors could not be followed over many years, the conclusions relied on cross-sectional statistical analysis. In beta out-of-frame sequences, excess twin sharing was weaker, because having fewer shared sequences lowered the signal-to-noise ratio. Out-of-frame TCR alpha sharing in monozygotic twins was systematically underestimated by recombination models, whereas sharing between unrelated individuals was in agreement with the recombination models. Abundant cord blood beta clonotypes carried fewer insertions; young adult naive repertoires showed a weaker similar trend, while memory repertoires showed none.

Only healthy Caucasian donors were included. The library relied on 5' RACE. The sequencer was an Illumina HiSeq 2000. A universal primer binding site was introduced by template switching, and a unique molecular identifier was present in the final cDNA, enabling accurate counting of TCR cDNA molecules. Specific primers in the conserved constant-segment region were used to synthesize first-strand cDNA for TCR alpha and beta chains. To control for contamination, every cDNA library was double barcoded, receiving both a SMART-Mk sample barcode and Illumina barcodes. TruSeq adapter sequences along with Illumina sample barcodes were introduced in two successive PCR steps. Sequencing of the TCR alpha and beta cDNA libraries was done on the Illumina HiSeq platform using custom primers. On the authors' methods: MiGEC was used to process raw reads and extract unique molecular identifiers, and MiXCR was used to find CDR3 positions. For each individual, recombination models were inferred using an EM algorithm with the repgenHMM and IGoR tools. Shared clonotype analysis was performed with the tcR package in R, normalizing sharing by the product of cloneset sizes. To study raw recombination free of thymic and clonal selection effects, out-of-frame nonproductive sequences were analyzed. Using fastp at Q25 and MiXCR, TCRdb reprocessed the public reads and kept productive beta chains. Every distinct CDR3 protein forms one entry, paired with its most common genes and DNA. The V and J calls were not made by the authors but by TCRdb's processing. The table for this sample lists 1.5 million to 2 million distinct CDR3 sequences; about 32% of them were counted only once. Jointly, the top ten make up over 0.25% of the sample.

Unmatched junction bases come to 3, with V trimmed by 5 bases and J by 6 bases. The CDR3 has 13 amino acids, counting the end cysteine and phenylalanine. Only CDR3 DNA is held: 39 bases, read in frame from base 1. The germline V gene (reference sequence) gives CDR1 as SEHNR and CDR2 as FQNEAQ. Source material: cord blood. This receptor was identified in a newborn girl in good health. The sequence joins TRBV7-9 to TRBJ2-1, with 8 bases aligning to TRBD1. The DNA sequence follows: TGTGCCAGCAGCATAACAGGGGGCAATGAGCAGTTCTTC. Translated, it reads CASSITGGNEQFF.